Below, one T cell receptor beta chain is given with its context. The length of the CDR3 is 20 residues. Trimming removed 1 base from V and 0 bases from J; junction bases left unmatched: 10. The germline V gene encodes CDR1 LNHNV and CDR2 YYDKDF (reference sequence). Here immunoSEQ multiplex PCR was the method, and the copy in TCRdb shows in-frame clones only, minus some. Altogether about 9,000 clones are present, roughly three quarters being singletons, with the ten largest covering approximately 5%. The sample comes from a study of somatic mutations in cytotoxic T cells in rheumatoid arthritis. The sample was CD8+ T cells sorted from blood. The chain joins TRBV15 to TRBJ2-3, with TRBD2 matching 13 bases. This clonotype originated in an adult with rheumatoid arthritis. The CDR3, as DNA: TGTGCCACCAGCAGAGCCCCCGGGACTAGCGGGGACTCTAGCACAGATACGCAGTATTTT. This translates into CATSRAPGTSGDSSTDTQYF.